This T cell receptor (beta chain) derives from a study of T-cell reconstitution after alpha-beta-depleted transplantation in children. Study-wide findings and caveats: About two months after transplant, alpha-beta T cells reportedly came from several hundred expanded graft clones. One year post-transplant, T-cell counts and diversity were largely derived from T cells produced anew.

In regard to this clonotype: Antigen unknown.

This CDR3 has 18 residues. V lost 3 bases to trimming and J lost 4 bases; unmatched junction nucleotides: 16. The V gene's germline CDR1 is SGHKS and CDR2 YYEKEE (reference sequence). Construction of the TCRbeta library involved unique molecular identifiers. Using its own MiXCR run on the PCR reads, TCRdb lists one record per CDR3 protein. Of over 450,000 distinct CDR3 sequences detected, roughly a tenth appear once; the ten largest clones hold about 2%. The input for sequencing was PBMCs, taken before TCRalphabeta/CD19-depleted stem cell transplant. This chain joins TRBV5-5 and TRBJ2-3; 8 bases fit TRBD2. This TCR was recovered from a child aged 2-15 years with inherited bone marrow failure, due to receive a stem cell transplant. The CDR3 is CASSWLRGSGRSSDTQYF. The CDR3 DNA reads TGTGCCAGCAGCTGGCTGCGGGGGAGCGGGAGAAGTTCAGATACGCAGTATTTT.